Detailed here is one TCR beta chain. The data were obtained in a study of T cell changes during pregnancy in multiple sclerosis. Profiled with immunoSEQ multiplex PCR; TCRdb holds only in-frame clones, not every one. The data contain 40,000 to 45,000 clones, about 93% of them singletons. Germline V gene data show CDR1 as LGHNA and CDR2 as YNFKEQ. Trimming took 0 bases from V and 3 from J, leaving 8 bases between them. This CDR3 spans 15 amino acids. Sample: CD4+ T cells from peripheral blood mononuclear cells, taken before pregnancy. The chain is built from TRBV4-2 and TRBJ2-2, with no clear D. This TCR was recovered from a female donor with multiple sclerosis, enrolled in a pregnancy study. The CDR3 DNA sequence: TGTGCCAGCAGCCAAGAAATCGGAGACACCGGGGAGCTGTTTTTT. Its protein product is CASSQEIGDTGELFF.